Described below is a single TCR beta chain sequence and its context. The data stem from a study of T cell responses to AZD1222 COVID-19 vaccine. Trimming removed 6 bases at V and 0 bases at J, with 14 bases between. CDR3 size: 15 residues. The germline CDR1 and CDR2 sequences are LNHDA and SQIVND (reference sequence). This table comes from immunoSEQ multiplex PCR, and its TCRdb copy is limited to in-frame clones, with some not included. In the table there are 110,000 or so clones, roughly nine tenths of which are singletons. The sequencing used peripheral blood, collected on day 0 of AZD1222 vaccination. The source is an adult in good health. The chain has TRBV19 and TRBJ1-2; D not certain. CDR3 residues: CASSHIGSANYGYTF. In nucleotides, the CDR3 is TGTGCCAGTAGCCACATTGGCAGCGCTAACTATGGCTACACCTTC.